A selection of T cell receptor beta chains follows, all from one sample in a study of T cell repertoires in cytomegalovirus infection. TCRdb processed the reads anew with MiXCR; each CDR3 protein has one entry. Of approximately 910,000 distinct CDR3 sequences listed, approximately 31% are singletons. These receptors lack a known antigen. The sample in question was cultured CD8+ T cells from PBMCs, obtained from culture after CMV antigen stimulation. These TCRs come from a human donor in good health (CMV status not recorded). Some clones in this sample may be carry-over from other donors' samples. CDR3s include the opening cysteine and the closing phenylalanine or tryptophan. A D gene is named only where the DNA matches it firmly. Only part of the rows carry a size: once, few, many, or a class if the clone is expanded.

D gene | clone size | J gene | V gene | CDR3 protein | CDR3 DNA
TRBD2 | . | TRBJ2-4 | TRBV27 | CASSFTSVLTIQYF | TGTGCCAGCAGTTTTACTAGCGTCCTAACCATTCAGTACTTC
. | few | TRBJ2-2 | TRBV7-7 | CASSLKGIGYTGELFF | TGTGCTAGCAGCTTAAAGGGTATTGGGTACACCGGGGAGCTGTTTTTT
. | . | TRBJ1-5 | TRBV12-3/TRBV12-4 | CASSRTYNQPQHF | TGTGCCAGCAGTCGGACTTACAATCAGCCCCAGCATTTT
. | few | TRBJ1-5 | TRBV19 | CASRRDSLNQPQHF | TGTGCCAGTAGGCGCGACAGCCTCAATCAGCCCCAGCATTTT
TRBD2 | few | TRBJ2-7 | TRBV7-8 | CASSFGSGDYEQYF | TGTGCCAGCAGCTTCGGTAGCGGGGACTACGAGCAGTACTTC
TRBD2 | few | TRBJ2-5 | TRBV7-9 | CASRPTSGWQETQYF | TGTGCCAGCAGACCAACTAGCGGGTGGCAAGAGACCCAGTACTTC
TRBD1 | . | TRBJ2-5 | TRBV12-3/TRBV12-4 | CASSLDGTGTLETQYF | TGTGCCAGCAGTTTAGACGGGACAGGGACTTTAGAGACCCAGTACTTC
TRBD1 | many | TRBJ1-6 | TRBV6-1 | CASSGQGGSPLHF | TGTGCCAGCAGCGGACAGGGTGGGTCACCCCTCCACTTT
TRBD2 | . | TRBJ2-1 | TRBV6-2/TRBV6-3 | CASSYATTPPAGGSNEQFF | TGTGCCAGCAGTTACGCCACGACCCCCCCAGCGGGGGGATCCAATGAGCAGTTCTTC
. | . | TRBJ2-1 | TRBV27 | CASSLLGISSYNEQFF | TGTGCCAGCAGTTTATTGGGCATTAGCTCCTACAATGAGCAGTTCTTC
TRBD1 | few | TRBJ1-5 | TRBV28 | CASSVGTAQPQHF | TGTGCCAGCAGTGTCGGGACAGCCCAGCCCCAGCATTTT
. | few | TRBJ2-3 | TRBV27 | CASSLYRARDTQYF | TGTGCCAGCAGTTTATATAGGGCAAGAGATACGCAGTATTTT
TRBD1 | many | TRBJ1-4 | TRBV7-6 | CASSQTGGNEKLFF | TGTGCCAGCAGCCAGACAGGGGGCAATGAAAAACTGTTTTTT
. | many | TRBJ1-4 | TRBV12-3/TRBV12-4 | CASSLALVEKLFF | TGTGCCAGCAGTTTAGCGTTGGTGGAAAAACTGTTTTTT
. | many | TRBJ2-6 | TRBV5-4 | CASSLVGSGANVLTF | TGTGCCAGCAGCTTGGTTGGTTCTGGGGCCAACGTCCTGACTTTC
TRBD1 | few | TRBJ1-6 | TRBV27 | CASTQGGQFSPLHF | TGTGCCAGTACGCAAGGGGGCCAATTTTCACCCCTCCACTTT
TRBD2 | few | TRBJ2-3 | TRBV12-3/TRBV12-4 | CASTPGRVTDTQYF | TGTGCCAGCACCCCCGGGAGGGTCACAGATACGCAGTATTTT
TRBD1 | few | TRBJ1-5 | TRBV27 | CASRSGQGSNQPQHF | TGTGCCAGCAGGTCGGGACAGGGCAGCAATCAGCCCCAGCATTTT
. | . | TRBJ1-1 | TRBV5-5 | CASSPRGGSEAFF | TGTGCCAGCAGCCCCAGGGGAGGTTCTGAAGCTTTCTTT
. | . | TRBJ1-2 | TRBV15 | CATSRDGVAKGVFNYGYTF | TGTGCCACCAGCAGAGATGGTGTCGCGAAGGGGGTTTTTAACTATGGCTACACCTTC
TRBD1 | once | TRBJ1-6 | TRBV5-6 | CASSFTGEGSNSPLHF | TGTGCCAGCAGCTTCACAGGGGAAGGTAGTAATTCACCCCTCCACTTT
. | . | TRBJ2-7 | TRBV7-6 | CASSLSSLGNEQYF | TGTGCCAGCAGCCTATCCTCTCTGGGGAACGAGCAGTACTTC
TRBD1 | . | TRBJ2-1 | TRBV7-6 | CASSPYLTGGNNEQFF | TGTGCCAGCAGCCCCTACCTGACAGGGGGCAACAATGAGCAGTTCTTC
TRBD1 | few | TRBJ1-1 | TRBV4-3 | CASSHKQGADTEAFF | TGCGCCAGCAGCCATAAACAGGGGGCGGACACTGAAGCTTTCTTT
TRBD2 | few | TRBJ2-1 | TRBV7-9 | CASSPRPGTSGYNEQFF | TGTGCCAGCAGCCCACGTCCCGGGACTAGCGGCTACAATGAGCAGTTCTTC
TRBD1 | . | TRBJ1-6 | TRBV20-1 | CSAPGQGNSPLHF | TGCAGTGCTCCCGGACAGGGTAATTCACCCCTCCACTTT
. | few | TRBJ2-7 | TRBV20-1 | CSARDNYEQYF | TGCAGTGCTAGAGATAACTACGAGCAGTACTTC
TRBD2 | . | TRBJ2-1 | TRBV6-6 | CASRWTSGRLNEQFF | TGTGCCAGCAGATGGACTAGCGGACGCCTCAATGAGCAGTTCTTC
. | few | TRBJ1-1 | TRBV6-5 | CASSTPRGLGWSMNTEAFF | TGTGCCAGCAGTACCCCTCGGGGGTTGGGGTGGAGTATGAACACTGAAGCTTTCTTT